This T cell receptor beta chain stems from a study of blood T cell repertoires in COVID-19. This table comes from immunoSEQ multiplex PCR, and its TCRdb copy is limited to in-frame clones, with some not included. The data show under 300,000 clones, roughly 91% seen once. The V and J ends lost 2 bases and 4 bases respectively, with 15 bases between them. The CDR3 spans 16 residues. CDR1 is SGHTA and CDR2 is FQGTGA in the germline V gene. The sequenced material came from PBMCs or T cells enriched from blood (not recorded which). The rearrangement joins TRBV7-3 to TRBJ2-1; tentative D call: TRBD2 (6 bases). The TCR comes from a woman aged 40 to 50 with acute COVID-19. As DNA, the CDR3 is TGTGCCAGCAGCTTAGGAGCGGGTCTCGCTTACAATGAGCAGTTCTTC. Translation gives CASSLGAGLAYNEQFF.